The rows below give T cell receptor beta chains drawn from one sample of a study of graft-versus-host responses after intestinal transplantation. For these TCRs, the target antigens are not known. Clones were read by immunoSEQ multiplex PCR, and TCRdb kept only the in-frame ones, dropping some. The sample lists about 110,000 clones, approximately 93% occurring once. Material: unstimulated CD8+ T cells sorted from spleen or lymph node cells, obtained before transplant. Source of these receptors: a human donor who was the organ donor for an intestinal transplant. CDR3s include the opening cysteine and the closing phenylalanine or tryptophan. A D gene is named only where the DNA matches it firmly. Clone size is shown for a subset of rows, as once, few, many or a class of expanded clone.

D gene,clone size,V gene,J gene,CDR3 protein,CDR3 DNA
-,once,TRBV10-3,TRBJ1-1,CAIKRHNTEAFF,TGTGCCATCAAACGACACAACACTGAAGCTTTCTTT
TRBD1,-,TRBV30,TRBJ2-2,CAWRPDRDRGHTGELFF,TGTGCCTGGAGACCCGACCGGGACAGGGGGCACACCGGGGAGCTGTTTTTT
-,-,TRBV6-5,TRBJ2-2,CASSYLEGGTGELFF,TGTGCCAGCAGTTACTTGGAGGGTGGTACCGGGGAGCTGTTTTTT
-,-,TRBV5-1,TRBJ1-1,CASSLVGQVKNTEAFF,TGCGCCAGCAGCTTGGTTGGCCAGGTCAAGAACACTGAAGCTTTCTTT
TRBD2,-,TRBV7-2,TRBJ2-7,CASSLVQTSGRDEQYF,TGTGCCAGCAGCTTAGTCCAGACTAGCGGGCGTGACGAGCAGTACTTC
-,-,TRBV2,TRBJ2-3,CASENGGRGTDTQYF,TGTGCCAGTGAGAACGGGGGGCGTGGGACAGATACGCAGTATTTT
TRBD2,once,TRBV6-5,TRBJ2-7,CASSYSTSGIYEQYF,TGTGCCAGCAGTTATTCCACTAGCGGGATCTACGAGCAGTACTTC
-,-,TRBV19,TRBJ1-5,CASSIGLGGNQPQHF,TGTGCCAGTAGTATAGGACTAGGGGGGAATCAGCCCCAGCATTTT
-,few,TRBV19,TRBJ2-7,CASSTGQRWEQYF,TGTGCCAGTAGTACCGGACAGCGTTGGGAGCAGTACTTC
-,-,TRBV10-3,TRBJ1-3,CAIKGKSSGNTIYF,TGTGCCATCAAGGGCAAGAGCTCTGGAAACACCATATATTTT
-,-,TRBV4-1,TRBJ2-1,CASSPRAGRGDEQFF,TGCGCCAGCAGCCCCCGGGCCGGGAGAGGCGATGAGCAGTTCTTC
-,-,TRBV4-1,TRBJ2-3,CASSQVPAGSTDTQYF,TGCGCCAGCAGCCAAGTCCCGGCAGGGAGCACAGATACGCAGTATTTT
-,-,TRBV4-2,TRBJ2-1,CASSQEREPPYNEQFF,TGTGCCAGCAGCCAAGAACGAGAACCCCCCTACAATGAGCAGTTCTTC
TRBD1,-,TRBV13,TRBJ2-7,CASSEGQATYEQYF,TGTGCCAGCAGCGAAGGACAGGCTACCTACGAGCAGTACTTC
-,-,TRBV9,TRBJ2-1,CASSVDPLTNEQFF,TGTGCCAGCAGCGTAGATCCCCTTACAAATGAGCAGTTCTTC
-,-,TRBV27,TRBJ1-4,CASSLDPSNRLFF,TGTGCCAGCAGTTTGGACCCGAGCAATCGACTGTTTTTT
-,few,TRBV10-3,TRBJ2-7,CAISGAYEQYF,TGTGCCATCAGTGGGGCCTACGAGCAGTACTTC
TRBD2,once,TRBV4-3,TRBJ2-1,CASSQDTSGRTLYNEQFF,TGCGCCAGCAGCCAAGATACTAGCGGGAGGACCTTGTACAATGAGCAGTTCTTC